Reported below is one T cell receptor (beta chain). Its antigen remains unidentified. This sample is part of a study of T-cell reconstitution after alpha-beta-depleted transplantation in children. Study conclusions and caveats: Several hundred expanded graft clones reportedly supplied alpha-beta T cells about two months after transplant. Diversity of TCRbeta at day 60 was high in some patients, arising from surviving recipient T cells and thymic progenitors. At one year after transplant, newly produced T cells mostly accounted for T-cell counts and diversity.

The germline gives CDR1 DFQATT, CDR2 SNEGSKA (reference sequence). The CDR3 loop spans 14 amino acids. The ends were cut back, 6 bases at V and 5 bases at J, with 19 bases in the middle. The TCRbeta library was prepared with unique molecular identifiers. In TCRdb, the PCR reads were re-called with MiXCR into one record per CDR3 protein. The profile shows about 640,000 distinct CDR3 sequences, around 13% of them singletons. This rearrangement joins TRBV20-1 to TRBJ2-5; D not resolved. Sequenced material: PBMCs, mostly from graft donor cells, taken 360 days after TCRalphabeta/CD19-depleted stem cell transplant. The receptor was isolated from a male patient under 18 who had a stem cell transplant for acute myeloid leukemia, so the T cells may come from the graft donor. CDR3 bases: TGCAGTGCCCCAGAGGCGTGGAGTCCGGAGACCCAGTACTTC. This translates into CSAPEAWSPETQYF.